This entry lists 19 T cell receptor beta chains sequenced from one sample in a study of T-cell memory formation after mild COVID-19. TCRdb re-analysed the 5' RACE reads in MiXCR, keeping a single row per CDR3 protein. The sample includes under 150,000 distinct CDR3 sequences, about 20% seen only once; the top ten take about two fifths. Sequenced input: PBMCs or a T cell subset sorted from them (not recorded which). The receptor set was obtained from a man younger than 35 who had mild COVID-19 (a few samples of this study predate the infection). Cell type and time point are not known.

V gene TRBV27 combines with J gene TRBJ2-5; weak D call: TRBD2 (6 bases). V lost 5 bases and J 3 bases, leaving 22 bases between the germline ends. CDR3 length: 17 residues. Germline assignment: CDR1 MNHEY and CDR2 SMNVEV (reference sequence). The CDR3 spells CASSPTPGGRGKETQYF. The CDR3 DNA reads TGTGCCAGCAGTCCCACTCCCGGGGGTAGGGGCAAAGAGACCCAGTACTTC.

The rearrangement uses TRBV12-3 or TRBV12-4 and TRBJ1-3; D remains unclear. The V and J ends lost 6 bases and 0 bases respectively, with 15 bases between them. The CDR3 has 16 residues. The CDR3 spells CASSGVGSNSGNTIYF. The DNA of the CDR3 is TGTGCCAGCAGCGGGGTGGGCAGCAACTCTGGAAACACCATATATTTT.

This clonotype was found a few times. This sequence joins TRBV7-9 and TRBJ2-5, with D perhaps TRBD1 or TRBD2 (5 bases each). Germline V gene sequence: CDR1 SEHNR, CDR2 FQNEAQ (reference sequence). This CDR3 is built from 14 residues. V was pared by 3 bases and J by 2 bases, with 10 bases between. The CDR3 loop reads CASSFGTLQETQYF. In nucleotides, the CDR3 is TGTGCCAGCAGCTTCGGGACCCTACAAGAGACCCAGTACTTC.

The chain uses TRBV7-2 and TRBJ2-5; the D gene is possibly TRBD2 (5 bases). The CDR3 has 14 residues. Deletions cut 3 bases from V and 5 bases from J, with 13 bases between. The germline V gene encodes CDR1 SGHTA and CDR2 FQGNSA. CDR3 sequence: CASSLRPSRETQYF. The CDR3 DNA sequence: TGTGCCAGCAGCTTGAGGCCTAGCCGGGAGACCCAGTACTTC.

This clonotype turned up a few times. CDR3 nucleotide sequence: TGTGCCAGCAGTTTAACAGGGGGTGGGTACGAGCAGTACGTC. It is translated as CASSLTGGGYEQYV. This sequence joins TRBV12-3 or TRBV12-4 and TRBJ2-7; TRBD1 aligns across 8 bases. This CDR3 region has 14 residues. V shed 2 bases and J 4 bases; nucleotides not matched to a gene: 4.

The V call is TRBV6-5, the J call TRBJ1-2; D call uncertain. The V end was cut by 2 bases, the J end by 5 bases, with 15 bases between. The germline V gene has CDR1 MNHEY and CDR2 SVGAGI. The CDR3 contains 15 residues. CDR3 residues: CASSYGAGEGYGYTF. The CDR3 DNA is TGTGCCAGCAGTTACGGCGCGGGAGAAGGGTATGGCTACACCTTC.

The gene calls are TRBV5-5 and TRBJ1-2; 10 nucleotides match TRBD1. V shed 4 bases and J 8 bases; nucleotides not matched to a gene: 5. CDR1 SGHKS and CDR2 YYEKEE come from the germline V gene (reference sequence). This CDR3 is 13 amino acids long. The DNA for the CDR3 is TGTGCCAGCAGCCAGACAGGGGGCTGGGGCTACACCTTC. Translated, it gives CASSQTGGWGYTF.

This chain uses TRBV7-6 with TRBJ2-1, with D perhaps matching TRBD1 (6 bases). This CDR3 comprises 14 residues. V was trimmed by 8 bases and J by 0 bases, leaving 11 bases between them. CDR1 SGHVS and CDR2 FNYEAQ come from the germline V gene. In DNA form, the CDR3 reads TGTGCCAGCGGGACATGGAGCTCCTACAATGAGCAGTTCTTC. As protein: CASGTWSSYNEQFF.

This chain uses TRBV5-1 with TRBJ2-1, with TRBD2 matching 8 bases. Per germline, CDR1 SGHRS and CDR2 YFSETQ. CDR3 length equals 14 residues. V trimming: 4 bases; J trimming: 5 bases; junction bases outside the gene matches: 5. The CDR3 sequence: CASSRRGVDNEQFF. CDR3 in DNA: TGCGCCAGCAGCAGGCGGGGGGTGGACAATGAGCAGTTCTTC.

This clonotype was seen a handful of times. This chain uses TRBV7-9 with TRBJ2-3; 11 positions agree with TRBD1. The germline V gene has CDR1 SEHNR and CDR2 FQNEAQ (reference sequence). The CDR3 is 18 amino acids. V lost 4 bases to trimming and J lost 2 bases; unmatched junction nucleotides: 11. The CDR3 reads CASSSLLGQGAYTDTQYF. The CDR3 DNA is TGTGCCAGCAGCTCCCTACTTGGACAGGGGGCTTACACAGATACGCAGTATTTT.

The chain links TRBV12-3 or TRBV12-4 to TRBJ1-5; D may be TRBD1 (6 bases). V was pared by 3 bases and J by 4 bases, with 13 bases between. The CDR3 consists of 15 residues. CDR3 in amino acids: CASSFIARGNQPQHF. DNA for the CDR3: TGTGCCAGCAGTTTCATAGCCAGGGGAAATCAGCCCCAGCATTTT.

The V and J genes are TRBV7-2 and TRBJ2-3; no firm D call. The V gene's germline CDR1 is SGHTA and CDR2 FQGNSA. V was shortened by 4 bases and J by 2 bases, with 16 bases between the two germline ends. The CDR3 has 16 residues. This CDR3 reads CASSSRRASTTDTQYF. CDR3 sequence (DNA): TGTGCCAGCAGCTCACGTAGGGCCTCGACCACAGATACGCAGTATTTT.

The V and J genes are TRBV6-2 or TRBV6-3 and TRBJ1-5; 7 bases fit TRBD1. The V gene end was trimmed by 8 bases and the J gene end by 1 base; junction bases not matched to a gene: 11. CDR3 length: 16 amino acids. Germline assignment: CDR1 MNHEY and CDR2 SVGEGT. CDR3 DNA: TGTGCCAGCGAGGGACAGCCAAGGGGGAGCAATCAGCCCCAGCATTTT. Its translation: CASEGQPRGSNQPQHF.

This clonotype was seen at least ten times. The chain links TRBV28 to TRBJ2-1; no clear D gene. CDR3 length: 12 residues. V was shortened by 2 bases and J by 7 bases, with 6 bases between the two germline ends. Germline lookup yields CDR1 MDHEN and CDR2 SYDVKM. CDR3 bases: TGTGCCAGCAGTTTAACCAGGAATGAGCAGTTCTTC. Translated, it gives CASSLTRNEQFF.

This rearrangement joins TRBV9 to TRBJ1-2; 7 positions match TRBD1. This CDR3 has 15 residues. The germline V gene has CDR1 SGDLS and CDR2 YYNGEE. The V and J ends lost 2 bases and 8 bases, in that order; junction bases with no gene match: 12. The CDR3 DNA reads TGTGCCAGCAGCGTGTGGGACAGCCCAGGTGGGGGCTACACCTTC. Encoded protein: CASSVWDSPGGGYTF.

This clonotype was detected a few times. The chain uses TRBV29-1 and TRBJ2-7; 7 bases map to TRBD2. Trimming at V came to 5 bases and at J to 0 bases, leaving 7 bases not matched to a gene. Germline V gene lookup returns CDR1 SQVTM and CDR2 ANQGSEA. The length of the CDR3 is 14 residues. The CDR3 nucleotides read TGCAGCGTTTTTCTCGCGGGGGTCTCCTACGAGCAGTACTTC. Protein product: CSVFLAGVSYEQYF.

This sequence joins TRBV5-5 and TRBJ2-3; D remains unclear. Germline V gene sequence: CDR1 SGHKS, CDR2 YYEKEE (reference sequence). V lost 3 bases, J lost 5 bases, and 7 bases lay in between. CDR3 length: 12 residues. CDR3 sequence: CASSYDGDTQYF. The CDR3 DNA reads as TGTGCCAGCAGCTATGATGGAGATACGCAGTATTTT.

The chain joins TRBV12-3 or TRBV12-4 to TRBJ2-1, with 7 nucleotides matching TRBD1. Losses at the gene ends were 3 bases for V and 3 bases for J; bases not matched to a gene: 2. This CDR3 spans 14 amino acids. The CDR3 sequence is CASSLGTVYNEQFF. CDR3 nucleotides: TGTGCCAGCAGTTTGGGGACAGTCTACAATGAGCAGTTCTTC.

This clonotype was seen a few times. The chain has TRBV27 and TRBJ1-5; 9 bases agree with TRBD1. This CDR3 has 17 amino acids. Per the germline V gene, CDR1 is MNHEY and CDR2 is SMNVEV (reference sequence). Trimming took 4 bases from V and 0 from J; bases not matched to a gene: 7. CDR3 protein: CASSSWDRAISNQPQHF. The CDR3 nucleotides are TGTGCCAGCAGTTCTTGGGACAGGGCCATTAGCAATCAGCCCCAGCATTTT.